Presented here are 15 T cell receptor beta chains from one specimen sequenced in a study of regulatory T cells in long-lasting Graves disease. The time point here: persistent/refractory GD, antithyroid drugs over 5 years with positive TRAb. Following extraction of RNA from PBMCs, that RNA was used to make the TCR library. Building the TCR beta libraries relied on iRepertoire HTBI primers, and CDR3 regions underwent Arm-PCR. TCRdb processed the multiplex PCR reads anew with MiXCR; each CDR3 protein has one entry. The sample lists roughly 450,000 distinct CDR3 sequences, 23% occurring once. This sample comprised peripheral blood mononuclear cells (PBMCs), obtained when the disease was refractory, from a patient treated with antithyroid drugs. Every receptor here comes from a female donor with Graves disease.

This clonotype was detected a few times. The CDR3 coding sequence is TGTGCCAGCAGCAATGGTCCGAATGAAAAACTGTTTTTT. Translating it yields CASSNGPNEKLFF. This chain joins TRBV7-6 and TRBJ1-4; D not certain. The germline CDR1 and CDR2 sequences are SGHVS and FNYEAQ. This CDR3 is 13 amino acids long. V gave up 5 bases and J gave up 5 bases, with 9 bases separating them.

This clonotype was seen many times. The chain carries TRBV20-1 and TRBJ2-5, with D perhaps matching TRBD1 (7 bases). CDR3 length equals 14 residues. The germline V gene encodes CDR1 DFQATT and CDR2 SNEGSKA (reference sequence). Trimming took off 5 bases at V and 7 bases at J, with 20 bases between the two ends. CDR3 coding DNA: TGCAGTGCTTCCACGGGACTCCAGGGGGGGACCCAGTACTTC. This codes for CSASTGLQGGTQYF.

This clonotype was seen a few times. This chain uses TRBV7-2 with TRBJ1-2; D perhaps matches TRBD1 (5 bases). V was pared by 2 bases and J by 4 bases, with 17 bases between. The germline gives CDR1 SGHTA, CDR2 FQGNSA. The CDR3 sequence is 16 residues long. The CDR3 region is CASSLRLGRASYGYTF. CDR3 sequence (DNA): TGTGCCAGCAGCTTACGGCTCGGCAGGGCCTCCTATGGCTACACCTTC.

CDR3 nucleotides: TGTGCCATCAGCGCCGGCCATTCAGGGCAAGAGACCCAGTACTTC. Translated: CAISAGHSGQETQYF. This chain joins TRBV10-3 and TRBJ2-5; D perhaps matches TRBD1 (5 bases). Between the trimmed V and J ends, which lost 6 bases and 2 bases, there was a span of 16 bases. Per germline, CDR1 ENHRY and CDR2 SYGVKD. There are 15 residues in the CDR3.

This clonotype was observed a handful of times. The rearrangement uses TRBV15 and TRBJ2-7; D is unclear. Trimming removed 1 base at V and 0 bases at J, with 10 bases between. Per the germline V gene, CDR1 is LNHNV and CDR2 is YYDKDF (reference sequence). The CDR3 runs to 15 residues. The CDR3 DNA sequence: TGTGCCACCAGCAGAGGGGTGTCAAGCTCCTACGAGCAGTACTTC. It is translated as CATSRGVSSSYEQYF.

This clonotype showed up just a few times. V gene TRBV19 combines with J gene TRBJ2-7, with 9 nucleotides matching TRBD2. The ends lost 6 bases at V and 0 bases at J; junction bases unmatched: 9. This CDR3 has 16 residues. Per germline, CDR1 LNHDA and CDR2 SQIVND (reference sequence). CDR3: CASRVSGSLVSYEQYF. As DNA, the CDR3 is TGTGCCAGTAGGGTTAGCGGGAGCCTCGTCTCCTACGAGCAGTACTTC.

This clonotype was observed a few times. V and J are TRBV28 and TRBJ1-5; unclear D gene. In germline, CDR1 is MDHEN, CDR2 SYDVKM. V was cut by 6 bases and J by 9 bases, with 18 bases left in between. This CDR3 is 14 amino acids long. The DNA for the CDR3 is TGTGCCAGCAGCCCTACCTCCGGGCGGTTGCCCCAGCATTTT. Translating gives CASSPTSGRLPQHF.

CDR3 region: CASSHAGSNTIYF. In DNA, the CDR3 is TGTGCCAGCAGCCACGCAGGGTCAAACACCATATATTTT. The genes are TRBV14 and TRBJ1-3; D perhaps matches TRBD1 (5 bases). The CDR3 has 13 residues. V lost 3 bases and J lost 6, with 9 bases in between. Germline V CDR1 and CDR2: SGHDN, FVKESK.

The CDR3 DNA is TGCAGCGTTCGAAACACGGGGGGGCAAGAGACCCAGTACTTC. This gives the protein CSVRNTGGQETQYF. This chain uses TRBV29-1 with TRBJ2-5, with TRBD2 matching over 8 bases. The CDR3 is 14 amino acids. J lost 2 bases, V lost 5 bases, and 7 bases had no gene match. Germline CDR1 reads SQVTM; CDR2 reads ANQGSEA.

This clonotype showed up just a few times. A read error may explain this, as a much larger clone is one base away. The rearrangement links TRBV2 to TRBJ2-2; 12 nucleotides align to TRBD1. There are 15 residues in the CDR3. Germline V gives CDR1 SNHLY, CDR2 FYNNEI. As DNA, the CDR3 is TGTGCCAGCAGTCGGGACAGGGGGCGCACCGGGGGGCTGTTTTTT. This encodes CASSRDRGRTGGLFF. The entire variable domain, with the rest obtained from reference TRBV2 and TRBJ2-2, is as follows: EPEVTQTPSHQVTQMGQEVILRCVPISNHLYFYWYRQILGQKVEFLVSFYNNEISEKSEIFDDQFSVERPDGSNFTLKIRSTKLEDSAMYFCASSRDRGRTGGLFFGEGSRLTVL.

This clonotype was observed a few times. The chain carries TRBV2 and TRBJ2-2; 8 bases match TRBD2. J gave up 7 bases and V 7 bases, and 8 bases lay outside the gene matches. Per germline, CDR1 SNHLY and CDR2 FYNNEI. The CDR3 spans 14 residues. The CDR3 DNA reads as TGTGCCAGCATGGTCGGGAGGGGCGTCGGGGAGCTGTTTTTT. Its translation is CASMVGRGVGELFF.

The chain joins TRBV18 to TRBJ2-7, with 10 bases lining up with TRBD1. Trimming removed 3 bases from V and 6 bases from J; junction bases left unmatched: 5. The CDR3 is 14 amino acids. The germline V gene encodes CDR1 KGHSH and CDR2 LQKENI. In nucleotides, the CDR3 is TGTGCCAGCTCACCGACAGGGGGCGCGACCGAGCAGTACTTC. It translates to CASSPTGGATEQYF.

The chain combines TRBV19 with TRBJ2-1; the match to TRBD2 covers 11 bases. Germline V gene data show CDR1 as LNHDA and CDR2 as SQIVND (reference sequence). V lost 8 bases to trimming and J lost 3 bases; unmatched junction nucleotides: 6. The CDR3 runs 15 residues. This chain's CDR3 is CASGTSGSVYNEQFF. The CDR3 coding sequence is TGTGCCAGTGGCACTAGCGGGAGTGTCTACAATGAGCAGTTCTTC.

This clonotype was seen ten or more times. The chain recombines TRBV7-2 with TRBJ2-5, with a possible D match to TRBD1 (6 bases). Germline V CDR1 and CDR2: SGHTA, FQGNSA. The CDR3 is 14 amino acids. V shed 5 bases and J shed 4 bases, with 14 bases lying between them. The CDR3 reads CASSVNPGVETQYF. DNA for the CDR3: TGTGCCAGCAGCGTAAACCCAGGGGTAGAGACCCAGTACTTC.

The chain uses TRBV2 and TRBJ1-1; D is unresolved. V was cut by 1 base and J by 2 bases, with 29 bases left in between. Looked up from germline, CDR1 is SNHLY and CDR2 is FYNNEI. There are 21 residues in the CDR3. CDR3: CASSEGRHLMKIPTQNTEAFF. CDR3 in DNA: TGTGCCAGCAGTGAAGGTAGACACTTGATGAAGATCCCTACACAAAACACTGAAGCTTTCTTT.